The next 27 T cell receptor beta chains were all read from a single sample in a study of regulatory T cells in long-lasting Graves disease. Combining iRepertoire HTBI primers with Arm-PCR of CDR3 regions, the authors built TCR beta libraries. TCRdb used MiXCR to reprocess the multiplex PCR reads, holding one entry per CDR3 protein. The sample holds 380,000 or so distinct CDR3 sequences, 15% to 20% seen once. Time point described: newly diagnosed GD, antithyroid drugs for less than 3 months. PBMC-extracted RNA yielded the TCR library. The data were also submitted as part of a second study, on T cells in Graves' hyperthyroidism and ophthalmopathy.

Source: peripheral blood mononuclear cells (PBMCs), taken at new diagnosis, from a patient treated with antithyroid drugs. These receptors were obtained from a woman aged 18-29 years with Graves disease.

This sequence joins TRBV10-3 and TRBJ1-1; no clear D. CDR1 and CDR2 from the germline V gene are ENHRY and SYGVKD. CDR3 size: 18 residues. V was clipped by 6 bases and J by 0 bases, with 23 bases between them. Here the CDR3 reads CAISLDASGSTMNTEAFF. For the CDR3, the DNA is TGTGCCATCAGCCTCGACGCCTCGGGCTCAACAATGAACACTGAAGCTTTCTTT.

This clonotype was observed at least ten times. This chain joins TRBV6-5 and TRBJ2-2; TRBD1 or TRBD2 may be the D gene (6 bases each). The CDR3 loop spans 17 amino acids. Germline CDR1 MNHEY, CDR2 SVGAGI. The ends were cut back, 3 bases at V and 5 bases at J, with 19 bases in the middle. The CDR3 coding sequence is TGTGCCAGCAGTTATGGGCTCCGGGGGCTGATGACCGGGGAGCTGTTTTTT. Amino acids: CASSYGLRGLMTGELFF.

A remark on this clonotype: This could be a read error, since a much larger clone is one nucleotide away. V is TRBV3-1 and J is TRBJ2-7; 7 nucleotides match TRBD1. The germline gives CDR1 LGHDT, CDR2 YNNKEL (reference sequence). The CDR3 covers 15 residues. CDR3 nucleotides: TGTGCCAGCAGCCGAGGGGGCGCCTACCTCGACGAGCAGCACTTC. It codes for CASSRGGAYLDEQHF.

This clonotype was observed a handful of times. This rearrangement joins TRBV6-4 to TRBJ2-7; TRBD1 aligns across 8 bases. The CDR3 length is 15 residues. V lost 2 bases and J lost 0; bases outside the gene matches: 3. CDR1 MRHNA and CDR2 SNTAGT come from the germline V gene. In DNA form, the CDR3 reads TGTGCCAGCAGTGACGGACAGGGTTACTCCTACGAGCAGTACTTC. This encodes CASSDGQGYSYEQYF.

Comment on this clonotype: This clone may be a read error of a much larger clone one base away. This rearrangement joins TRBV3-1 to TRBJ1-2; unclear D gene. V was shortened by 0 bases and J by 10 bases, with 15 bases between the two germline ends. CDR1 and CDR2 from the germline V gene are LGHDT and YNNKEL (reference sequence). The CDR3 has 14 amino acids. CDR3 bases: TGTGCCAGCAGCCAAGATCGGCGGGAGGGTGACTACACCTTC. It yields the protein CASSQDRREGDYTF. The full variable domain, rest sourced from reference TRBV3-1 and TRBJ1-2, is DTAVSQTPKYLVTQMGNDKSIKCEQNLGHDTMYWYKQDSKKFLKIMFSYNNKELIINETVPNRFSPKSPDKAHLNLHINSLELGDSAVYFCASSQDRREGDYTFGSGTRLTVV.

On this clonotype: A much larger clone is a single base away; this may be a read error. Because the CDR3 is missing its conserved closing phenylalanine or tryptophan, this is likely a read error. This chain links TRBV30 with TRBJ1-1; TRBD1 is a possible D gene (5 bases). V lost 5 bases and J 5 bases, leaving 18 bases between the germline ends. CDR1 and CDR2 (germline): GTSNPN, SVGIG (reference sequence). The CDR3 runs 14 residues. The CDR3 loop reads CAWFGTLVGTEAFS. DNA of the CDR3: TGTGCCTGGTTCGGGACTCTTGTAGGTACTGAAGCTTTCTCT.

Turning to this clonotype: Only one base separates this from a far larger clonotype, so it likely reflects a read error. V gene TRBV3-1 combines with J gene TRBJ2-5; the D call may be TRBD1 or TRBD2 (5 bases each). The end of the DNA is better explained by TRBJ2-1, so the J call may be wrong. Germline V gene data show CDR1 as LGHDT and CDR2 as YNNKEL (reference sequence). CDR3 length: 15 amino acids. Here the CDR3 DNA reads TGTGTCAGCAGCGTAGGGTCAGACTACCAGGGTGAGCAGTTCTTC. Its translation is CVSSVGSDYQGEQFF.

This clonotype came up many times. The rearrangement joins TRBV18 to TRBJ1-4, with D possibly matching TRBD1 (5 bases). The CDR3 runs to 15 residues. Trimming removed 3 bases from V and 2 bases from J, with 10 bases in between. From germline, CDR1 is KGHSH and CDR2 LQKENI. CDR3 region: CASSPDRVTNEKLFF. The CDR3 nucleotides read TGTGCCAGCTCACCCGACAGAGTTACTAATGAAAAACTGTTTTTT.

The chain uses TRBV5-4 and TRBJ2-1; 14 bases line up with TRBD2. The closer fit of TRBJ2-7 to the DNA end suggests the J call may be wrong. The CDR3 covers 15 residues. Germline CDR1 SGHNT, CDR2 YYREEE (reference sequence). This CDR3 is CASSFSGTSGSEQYF. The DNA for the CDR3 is TGTGCCAGCAGCTTCTCCGGGACTAGCGGGAGCGAGCAGTACTTC.

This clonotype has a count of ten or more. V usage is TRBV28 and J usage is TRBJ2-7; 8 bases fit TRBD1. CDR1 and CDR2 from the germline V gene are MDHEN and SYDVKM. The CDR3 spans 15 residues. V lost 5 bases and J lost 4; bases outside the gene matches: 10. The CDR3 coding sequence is TGTGCCAGCAGTGACAGGGGAAAAGGAGGATACGAGCAGTACTTC. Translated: CASSDRGKGGYEQYF.

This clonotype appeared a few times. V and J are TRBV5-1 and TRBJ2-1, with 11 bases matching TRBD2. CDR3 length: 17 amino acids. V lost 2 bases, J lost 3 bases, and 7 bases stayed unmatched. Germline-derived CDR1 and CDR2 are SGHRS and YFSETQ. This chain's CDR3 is CASSFDGTSGFYNEQFF. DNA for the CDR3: TGCGCCAGCAGCTTCGATGGGACTAGCGGATTCTACAATGAGCAGTTCTTC.

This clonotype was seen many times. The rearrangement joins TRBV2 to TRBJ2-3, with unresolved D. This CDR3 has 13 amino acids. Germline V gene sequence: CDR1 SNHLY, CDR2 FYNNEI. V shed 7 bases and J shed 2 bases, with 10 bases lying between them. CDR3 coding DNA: TGTGCCAGCATAAGGATCCCCACAGATACGCAGTATTTT. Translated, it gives CASIRIPTDTQYF.

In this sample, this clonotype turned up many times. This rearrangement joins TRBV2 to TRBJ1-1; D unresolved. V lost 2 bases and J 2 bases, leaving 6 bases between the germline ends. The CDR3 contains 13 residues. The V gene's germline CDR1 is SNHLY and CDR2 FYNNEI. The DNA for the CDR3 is TGTGCCAGCAGTGAAAACCGAAACACTGAAGCTTTCTTT. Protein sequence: CASSENRNTEAFF.

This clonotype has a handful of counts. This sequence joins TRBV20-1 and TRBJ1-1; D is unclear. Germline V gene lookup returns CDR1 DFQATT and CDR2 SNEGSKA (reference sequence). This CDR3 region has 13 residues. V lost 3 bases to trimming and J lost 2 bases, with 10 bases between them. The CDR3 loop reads CSARRAINTEAFF. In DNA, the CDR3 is TGCAGTGCTAGGAGAGCTATTAACACTGAAGCTTTCTTT.

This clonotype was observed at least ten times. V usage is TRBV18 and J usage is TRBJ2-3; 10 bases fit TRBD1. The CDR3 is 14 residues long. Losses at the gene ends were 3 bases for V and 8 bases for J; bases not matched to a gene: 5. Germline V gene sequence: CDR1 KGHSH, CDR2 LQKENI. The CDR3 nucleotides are TGTGCCAGCTCACCGGGACAGGGGACTGGTACGCAGTATTTT. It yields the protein CASSPGQGTGTQYF.

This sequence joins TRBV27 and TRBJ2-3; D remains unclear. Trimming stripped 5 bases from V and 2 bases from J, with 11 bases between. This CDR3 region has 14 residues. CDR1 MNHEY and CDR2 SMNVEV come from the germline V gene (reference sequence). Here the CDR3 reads CASSPPTTTDTQYF. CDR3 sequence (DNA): TGTGCCAGCAGTCCGCCGACCACCACAGATACGCAGTATTTT.

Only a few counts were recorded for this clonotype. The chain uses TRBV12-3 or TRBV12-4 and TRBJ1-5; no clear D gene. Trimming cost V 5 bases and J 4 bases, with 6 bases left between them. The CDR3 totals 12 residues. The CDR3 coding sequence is TGTGCCAGCAGTCCCGTTAATCAGCCCCAGCATTTT. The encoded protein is CASSPVNQPQHF.

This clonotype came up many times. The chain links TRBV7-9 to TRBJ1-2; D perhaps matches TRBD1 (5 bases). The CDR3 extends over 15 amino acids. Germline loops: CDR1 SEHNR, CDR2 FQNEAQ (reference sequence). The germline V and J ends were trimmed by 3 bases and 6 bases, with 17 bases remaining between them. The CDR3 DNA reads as TGTGCCAGCAGCTTTATTAACGACAGAACCAATGGCTACACCTTC. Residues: CASSFINDRTNGYTF.

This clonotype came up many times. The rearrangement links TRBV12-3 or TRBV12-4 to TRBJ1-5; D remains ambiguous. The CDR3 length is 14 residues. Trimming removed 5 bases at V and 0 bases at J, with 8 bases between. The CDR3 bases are TGTGCCAGCAGTGCGGTATATAGCAATCAGCCCCAGCATTTT. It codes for CASSAVYSNQPQHF.

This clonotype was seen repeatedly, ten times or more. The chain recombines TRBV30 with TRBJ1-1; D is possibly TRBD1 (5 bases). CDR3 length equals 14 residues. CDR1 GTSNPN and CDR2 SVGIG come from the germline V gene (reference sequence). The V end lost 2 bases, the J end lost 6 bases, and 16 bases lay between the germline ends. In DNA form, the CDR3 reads TGTGCCTGGAGTCCCCGGGGCGCTCGGCCTGAAGCTTTCTTT. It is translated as CAWSPRGARPEAFF. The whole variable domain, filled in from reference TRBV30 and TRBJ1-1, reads SQTIHQWPATLVQPVGSPLSLECTVEGTSNPNLYWYRQAAGRGLQLLFYSVGIGQISSEVPQNLSASRPQDRQFILSSKKLLLSDSGFYLCAWSPRGARPEAFFGQGTRLTVV.

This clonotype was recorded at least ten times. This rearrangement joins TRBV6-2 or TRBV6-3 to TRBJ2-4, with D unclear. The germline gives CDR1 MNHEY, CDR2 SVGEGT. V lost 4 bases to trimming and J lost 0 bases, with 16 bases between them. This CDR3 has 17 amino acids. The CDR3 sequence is CASSSSAEYLAKNIQYF. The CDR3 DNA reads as TGTGCCAGCAGTTCGTCGGCAGAATATCTAGCCAAAAACATTCAGTACTTC.

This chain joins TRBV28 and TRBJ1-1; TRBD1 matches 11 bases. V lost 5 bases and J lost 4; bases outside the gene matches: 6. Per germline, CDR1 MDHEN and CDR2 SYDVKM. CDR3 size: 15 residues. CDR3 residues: CASSRTGGAGTEAFF. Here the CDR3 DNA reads TGTGCCAGCAGTCGGACAGGGGGCGCGGGCACTGAAGCTTTCTTT.

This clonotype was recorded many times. The CDR3 DNA is TGCAGCGTCTCATGGGACCCCTACGAGCAGTACTTC. Protein sequence: CSVSWDPYEQYF. This rearrangement joins TRBV29-1 to TRBJ2-7; D is tentatively TRBD1 or TRBD2 (5 bases each). The germline V gene encodes CDR1 SQVTM and CDR2 ANQGSEA. The CDR3 is made up of 12 amino acids. The V end lost 6 bases, the J end lost 2 bases, and 11 bases lay between the germline ends.

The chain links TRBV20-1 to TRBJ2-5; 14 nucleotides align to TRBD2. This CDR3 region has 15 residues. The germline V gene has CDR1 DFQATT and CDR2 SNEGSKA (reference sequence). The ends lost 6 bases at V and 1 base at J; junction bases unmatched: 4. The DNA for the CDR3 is TGCAGTGCGCATGGGACTAGCGGGAGCCAAGAGACCCAGTACTTC. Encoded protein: CSAHGTSGSQETQYF.

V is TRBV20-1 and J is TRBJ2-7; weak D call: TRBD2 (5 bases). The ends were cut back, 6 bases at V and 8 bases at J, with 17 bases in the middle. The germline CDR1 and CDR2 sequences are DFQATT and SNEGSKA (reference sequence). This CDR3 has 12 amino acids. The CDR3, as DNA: TGCAGTGCCCCAACTAGACCCAACAAGCAGTACTTC. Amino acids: CSAPTRPNKQYF.

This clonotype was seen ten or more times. CDR3 nucleotides: TGTGCCAGCAGCGTAGAGGCAGCTCAAGAGACCCAGTACTTC. Its protein product is CASSVEAAQETQYF. The V call is TRBV9, the J call TRBJ2-5; D not resolved. Trimming left V 0 bases short and J 2 bases short, with 8 bases between. CDR1 SGDLS and CDR2 YYNGEE come from the germline V gene. The CDR3 runs to 14 residues.

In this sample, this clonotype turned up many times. The CDR3 sequence: CASSLGGLAGVETQYF. For the CDR3, the DNA is TGTGCCAGCAGTTTGGGGGGACTAGCGGGAGTCGAGACCCAGTACTTC. The genes are TRBV12-3 or TRBV12-4 and TRBJ2-5, with 14 bases lining up with TRBD2. The CDR3 extends over 16 amino acids. With V trimmed by 3 bases and J by 5 bases, 5 bases remained unmatched.